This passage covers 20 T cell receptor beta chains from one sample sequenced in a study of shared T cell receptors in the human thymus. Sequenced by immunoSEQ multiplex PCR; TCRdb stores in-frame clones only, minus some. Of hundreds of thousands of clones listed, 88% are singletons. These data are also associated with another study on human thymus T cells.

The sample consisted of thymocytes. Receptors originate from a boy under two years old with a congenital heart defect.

Written as DNA, the CDR3 is TGCGCCAGCAGTGAGTCGGCTCAATCCTACGAGCAGTACTTC. Its protein is CASSESAQSYEQYF. The chain joins TRBV10-1 to TRBJ2-7, with D uncertain. The length of the CDR3 is 14 residues. CDR1 WNHNN and CDR2 SYGVQD come from the germline V gene (reference sequence). V lost 0 bases to trimming and J lost 1 base, with 7 bases between them.

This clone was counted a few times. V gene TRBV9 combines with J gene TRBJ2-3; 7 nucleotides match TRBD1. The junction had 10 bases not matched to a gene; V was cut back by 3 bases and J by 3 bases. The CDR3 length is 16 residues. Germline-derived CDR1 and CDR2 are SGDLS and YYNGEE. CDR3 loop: CASSGATGQQTDTQYF. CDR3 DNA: TGTGCCAGCAGCGGAGCCACGGGACAGCAAACAGATACGCAGTATTTT. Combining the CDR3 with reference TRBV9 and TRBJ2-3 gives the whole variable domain DSGVTQTPKHLITATGQRVTLRCSPRSGDLSVYWYQQSLDQGLQFLIQYYNGEERAKGNILERFSAQQFPDLHSELNLSSLELGDSALYFCASSGATGQQTDTQYFGPGTRLTVL.

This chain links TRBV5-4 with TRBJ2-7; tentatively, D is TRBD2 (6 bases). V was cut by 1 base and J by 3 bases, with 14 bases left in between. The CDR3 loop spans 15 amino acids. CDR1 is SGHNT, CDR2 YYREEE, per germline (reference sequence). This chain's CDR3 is CASSLYRDSHYEQYF. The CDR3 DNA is TGTGCCAGCAGCTTGTATAGGGACTCCCACTACGAGCAGTACTTC. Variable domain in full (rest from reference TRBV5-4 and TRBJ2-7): ETGVTQSPTHLIKTRGQQVTLRCSSQSGHNTVSWYQQALGQGPQFIFQYYREEENGRGNFPPRFSGLQFPNYSSELNVNALELDDSALYLCASSLYRDSHYEQYFGPGTRLTVT.

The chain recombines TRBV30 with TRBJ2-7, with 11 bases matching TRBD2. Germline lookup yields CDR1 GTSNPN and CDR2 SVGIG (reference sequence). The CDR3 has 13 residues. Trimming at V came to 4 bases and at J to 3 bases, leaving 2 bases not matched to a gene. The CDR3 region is CAWTGLAGYEQYF. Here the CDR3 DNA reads TGTGCCTGGACCGGACTAGCGGGCTACGAGCAGTACTTC.

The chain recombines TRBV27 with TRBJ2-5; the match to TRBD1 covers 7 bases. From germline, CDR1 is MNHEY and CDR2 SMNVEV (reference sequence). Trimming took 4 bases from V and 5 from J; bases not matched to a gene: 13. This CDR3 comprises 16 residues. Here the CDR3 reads CASSSPRQGHVETQYF. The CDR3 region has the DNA TGTGCCAGCAGTTCGCCCCGACAGGGACATGTGGAGACCCAGTACTTC.

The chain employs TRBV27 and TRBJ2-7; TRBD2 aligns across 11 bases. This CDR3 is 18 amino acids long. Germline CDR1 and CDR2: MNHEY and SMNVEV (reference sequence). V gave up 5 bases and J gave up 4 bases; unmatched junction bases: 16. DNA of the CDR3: TGTGCCAGCAGTCACAAGTTCTTTAGCGGGAGGGCGCCTTACGAGCAGTACTTC. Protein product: CASSHKFFSGRAPYEQYF.

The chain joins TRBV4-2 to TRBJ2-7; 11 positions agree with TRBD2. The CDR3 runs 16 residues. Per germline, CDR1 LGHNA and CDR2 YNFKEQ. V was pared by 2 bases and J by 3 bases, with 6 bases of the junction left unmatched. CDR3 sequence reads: CASSQKVGTSGYEQYF. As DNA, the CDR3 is TGTGCCAGCAGCCAAAAAGTTGGGACTAGCGGCTACGAGCAGTACTTC.

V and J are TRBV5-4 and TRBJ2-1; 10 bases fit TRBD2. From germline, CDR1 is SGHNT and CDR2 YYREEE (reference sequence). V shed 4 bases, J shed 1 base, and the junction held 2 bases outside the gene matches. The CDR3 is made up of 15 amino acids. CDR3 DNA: TGTGCCAGCAGCCTAGCGGGAGAGTCCTACAATGAGCAGTTCTTC. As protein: CASSLAGESYNEQFF.

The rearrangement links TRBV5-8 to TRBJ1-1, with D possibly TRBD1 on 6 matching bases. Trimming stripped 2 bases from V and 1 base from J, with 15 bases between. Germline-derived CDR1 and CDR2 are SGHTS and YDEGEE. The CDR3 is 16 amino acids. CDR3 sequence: CASSLKRQEENTEAFF. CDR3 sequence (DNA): TGTGCCAGCAGCTTAAAAAGACAGGAGGAGAACACTGAAGCTTTCTTT.

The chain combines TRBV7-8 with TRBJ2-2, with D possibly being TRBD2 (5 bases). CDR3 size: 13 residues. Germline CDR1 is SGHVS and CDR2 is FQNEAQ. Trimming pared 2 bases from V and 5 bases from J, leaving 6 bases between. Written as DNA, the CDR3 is TGTGCCAGCAGCTTACGGACTACCGGGGAGCTGTTTTTT. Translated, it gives CASSLRTTGELFF.

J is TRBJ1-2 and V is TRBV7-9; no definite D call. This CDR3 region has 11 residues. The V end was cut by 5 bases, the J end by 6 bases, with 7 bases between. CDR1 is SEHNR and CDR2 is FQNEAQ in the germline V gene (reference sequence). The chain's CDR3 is CASSHQNGYTF. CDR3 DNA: TGTGCCAGCAGCCACCAGAATGGCTACACCTTC.

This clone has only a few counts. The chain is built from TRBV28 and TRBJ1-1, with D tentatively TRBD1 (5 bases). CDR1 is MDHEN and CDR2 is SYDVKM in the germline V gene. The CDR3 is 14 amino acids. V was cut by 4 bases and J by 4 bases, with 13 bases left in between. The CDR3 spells CASSSGRASTEAFF. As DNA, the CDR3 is TGTGCCAGCAGTTCAGGGAGGGCGAGCACTGAAGCTTTCTTT.

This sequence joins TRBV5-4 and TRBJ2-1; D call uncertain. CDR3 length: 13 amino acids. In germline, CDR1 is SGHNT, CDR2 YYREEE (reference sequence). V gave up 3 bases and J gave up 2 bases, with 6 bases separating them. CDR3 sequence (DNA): TGTGCCAGCAGCTGGGCAGCCTACAATGAGCAGTTCTTC. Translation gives CASSWAAYNEQFF.

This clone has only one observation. For the CDR3, the DNA is TGTGCCAGCAGTATTCTTCAGGGAGGAGGCTACGAGCAGTACTTC. The encoded protein is CASSILQGGGYEQYF. The V call is TRBV7-9, the J call TRBJ2-7; TRBD2 might be the D (6 bases). The V end was cut by 6 bases, the J end by 3 bases, with 18 bases between. Germline loops: CDR1 SEHNR, CDR2 FQNEAQ (reference sequence). The CDR3 has 15 amino acids.

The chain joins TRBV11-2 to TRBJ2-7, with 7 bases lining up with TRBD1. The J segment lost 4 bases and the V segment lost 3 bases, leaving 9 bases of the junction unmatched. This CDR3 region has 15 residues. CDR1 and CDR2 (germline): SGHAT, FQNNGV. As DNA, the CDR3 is TGTGCCAGCAGCTTCCCCGCAGGGGGTGATTACGAGCAGTACTTC. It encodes CASSFPAGGDYEQYF.

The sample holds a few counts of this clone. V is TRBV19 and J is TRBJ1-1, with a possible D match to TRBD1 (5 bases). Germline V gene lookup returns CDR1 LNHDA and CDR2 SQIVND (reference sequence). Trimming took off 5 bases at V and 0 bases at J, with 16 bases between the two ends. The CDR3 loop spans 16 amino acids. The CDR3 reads CASSPSRGGMNTEAFF. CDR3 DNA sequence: TGTGCCAGTAGTCCTTCCCGGGGGGGAATGAACACTGAAGCTTTCTTT.

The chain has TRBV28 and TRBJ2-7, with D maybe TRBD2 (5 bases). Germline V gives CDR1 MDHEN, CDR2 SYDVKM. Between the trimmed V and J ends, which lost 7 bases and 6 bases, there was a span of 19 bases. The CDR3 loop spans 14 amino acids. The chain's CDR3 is CASTPGCPSCEQYF. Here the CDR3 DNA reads TGTGCCAGCACCCCGGGGTGCCCGAGTTGCGAGCAGTACTTC. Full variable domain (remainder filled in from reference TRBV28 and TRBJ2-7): DVKVTQSSRYLVKRTGEKVFLECVQDMDHENMFWYRQDPGLGLRLIYFSYDVKMKEKGDIPEGYSVSREKKERFSLILESASTNQTSMYLCASTPGCPSCEQYFGPGTRLTVT.

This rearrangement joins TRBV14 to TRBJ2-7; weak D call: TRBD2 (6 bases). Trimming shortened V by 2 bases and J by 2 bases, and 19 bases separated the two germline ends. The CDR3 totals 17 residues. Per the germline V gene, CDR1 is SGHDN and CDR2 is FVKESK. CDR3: CASSQLRVTSLPYEQYF. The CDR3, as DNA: TGTGCCAGCAGCCAATTGAGGGTTACTAGCCTGCCCTACGAGCAGTACTTC. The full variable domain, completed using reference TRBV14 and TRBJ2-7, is EAGVTQFPSHSVIEKGQTVTLRCDPISGHDNLYWYRRVMGKEIKFLLHFVKESKQDESGMPNNRFLAERTGGTYSTLKVQPAELEDSGVYFCASSQLRVTSLPYEQYFGPGTRLTVT.

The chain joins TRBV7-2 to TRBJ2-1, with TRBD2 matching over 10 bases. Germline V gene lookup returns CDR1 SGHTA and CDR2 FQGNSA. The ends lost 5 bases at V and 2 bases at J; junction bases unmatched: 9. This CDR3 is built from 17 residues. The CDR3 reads CASSEDSGRAPYNEQFF. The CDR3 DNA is TGTGCCAGCAGCGAAGACAGCGGGAGGGCTCCCTACAATGAGCAGTTCTTC.

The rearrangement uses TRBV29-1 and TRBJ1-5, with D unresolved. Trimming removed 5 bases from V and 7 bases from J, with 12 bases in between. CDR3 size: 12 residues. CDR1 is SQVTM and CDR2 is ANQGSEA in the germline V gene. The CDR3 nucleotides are TGCAGCGTTACAGTTACGGGGCAGCCCCAGCATTTT. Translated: CSVTVTGQPQHF.